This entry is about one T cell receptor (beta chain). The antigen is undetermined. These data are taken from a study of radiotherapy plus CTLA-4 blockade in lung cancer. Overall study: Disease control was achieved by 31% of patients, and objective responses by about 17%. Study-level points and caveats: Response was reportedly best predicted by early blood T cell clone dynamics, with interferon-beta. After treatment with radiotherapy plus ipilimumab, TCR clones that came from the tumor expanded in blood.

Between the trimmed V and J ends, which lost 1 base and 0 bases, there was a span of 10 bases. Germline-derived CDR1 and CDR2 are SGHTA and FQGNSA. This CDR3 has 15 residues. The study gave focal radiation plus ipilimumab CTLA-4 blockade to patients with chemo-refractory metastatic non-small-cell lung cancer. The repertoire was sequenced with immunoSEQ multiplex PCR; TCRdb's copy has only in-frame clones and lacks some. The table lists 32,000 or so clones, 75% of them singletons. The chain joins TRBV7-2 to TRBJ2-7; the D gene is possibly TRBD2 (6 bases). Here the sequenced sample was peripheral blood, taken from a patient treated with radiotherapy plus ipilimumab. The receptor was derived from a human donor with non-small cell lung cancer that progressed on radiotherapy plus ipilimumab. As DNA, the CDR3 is TGTGCCAGCAGCTTAGGGGCTAGCGTCTCCTACGAGCAGTACTTC. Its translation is CASSLGASVSYEQYF.